This entry features one TCR beta chain sequence. Each CDR3 protein is one row after TCRdb ran MiXCR on the 5' RACE reads. The table shows about 390,000 distinct CDR3 sequences, with roughly 9% occurring only once. This entry is derived from a study of identical twins. The source of this sequence is a woman in her 50s in good health. The sequenced sample was naive T cells sorted from blood.

The CDR3 nucleotides are TGTGCCACCAGCAGAGTGGGGTACGAGCAGTACTTC. Translation: CATSRVGYEQYF. The chain carries TRBV15 and TRBJ2-7; D unresolved. The CDR3 is made up of 12 amino acids. The germline V gene has CDR1 LNHNV and CDR2 YYDKDF (reference sequence). The ends were cut back, 1 base at V and 4 bases at J, with 5 bases in the middle.